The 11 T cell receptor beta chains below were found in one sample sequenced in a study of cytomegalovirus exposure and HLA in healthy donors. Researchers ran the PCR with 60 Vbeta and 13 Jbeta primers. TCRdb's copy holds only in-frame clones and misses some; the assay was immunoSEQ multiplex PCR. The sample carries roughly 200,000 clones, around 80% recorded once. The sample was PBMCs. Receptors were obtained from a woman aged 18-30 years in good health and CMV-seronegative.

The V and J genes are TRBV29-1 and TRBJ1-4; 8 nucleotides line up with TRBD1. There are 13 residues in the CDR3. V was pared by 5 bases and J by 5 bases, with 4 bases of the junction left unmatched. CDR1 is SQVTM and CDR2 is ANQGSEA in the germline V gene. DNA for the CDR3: TGCAGCGTTCGGGGACAGGTGAATGAAAAACTGTTTTTT. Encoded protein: CSVRGQVNEKLFF.

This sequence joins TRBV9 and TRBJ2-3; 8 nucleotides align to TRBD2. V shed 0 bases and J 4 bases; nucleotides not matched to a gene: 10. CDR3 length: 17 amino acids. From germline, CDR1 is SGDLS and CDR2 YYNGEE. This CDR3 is CASSVVSGSGWPDTQYF. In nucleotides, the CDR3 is TGTGCCAGCAGCGTAGTAAGCGGGAGCGGTTGGCCAGATACGCAGTATTTT.

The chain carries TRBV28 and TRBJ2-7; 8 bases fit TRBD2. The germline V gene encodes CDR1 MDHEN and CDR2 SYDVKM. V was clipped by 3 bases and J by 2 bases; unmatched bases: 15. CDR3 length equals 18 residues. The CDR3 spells CASSFQPKSGSYPYEQYF. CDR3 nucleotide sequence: TGTGCCAGCAGTTTCCAACCCAAAAGCGGGAGTTATCCCTACGAGCAGTACTTC.

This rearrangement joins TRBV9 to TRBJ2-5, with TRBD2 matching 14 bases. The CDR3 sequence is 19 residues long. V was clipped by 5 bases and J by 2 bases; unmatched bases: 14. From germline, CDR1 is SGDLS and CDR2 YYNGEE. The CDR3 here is CASSAGWGLAGDGQETQYF. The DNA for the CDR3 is TGTGCCAGCAGTGCTGGATGGGGACTAGCGGGAGATGGGCAAGAGACCCAGTACTTC.

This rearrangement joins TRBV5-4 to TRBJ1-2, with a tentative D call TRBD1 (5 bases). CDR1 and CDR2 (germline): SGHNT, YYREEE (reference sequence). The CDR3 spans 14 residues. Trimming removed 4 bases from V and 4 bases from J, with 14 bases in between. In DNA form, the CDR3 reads TGTGCCAGCAGCGCAACCAGGGAACGCTATGGCTACACCTTC. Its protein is CASSATRERYGYTF. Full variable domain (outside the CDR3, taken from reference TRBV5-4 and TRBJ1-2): ETGVTQSPTHLIKTRGQQVTLRCSSQSGHNTVSWYQQALGQGPQFIFQYYREEENGRGNFPPRFSGLQFPNYSSELNVNALELDDSALYLCASSATRERYGYTFGSGTRLTVV.

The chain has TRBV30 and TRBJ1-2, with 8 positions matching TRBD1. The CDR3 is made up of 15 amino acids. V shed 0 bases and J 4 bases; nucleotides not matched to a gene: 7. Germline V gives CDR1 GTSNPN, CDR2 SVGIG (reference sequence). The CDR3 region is CAWSVNRGYLYGYTF. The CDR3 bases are TGTGCCTGGAGTGTGAACAGGGGGTACCTCTATGGCTACACCTTC.

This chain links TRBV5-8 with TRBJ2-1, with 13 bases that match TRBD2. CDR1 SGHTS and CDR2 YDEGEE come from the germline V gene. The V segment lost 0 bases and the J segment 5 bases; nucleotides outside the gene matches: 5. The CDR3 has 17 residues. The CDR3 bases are TGTGCCAGCAGCTTGGCTTTACTAGCGGGAGGGGACAATGAGCAGTTCTTC. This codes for CASSLALLAGGDNEQFF. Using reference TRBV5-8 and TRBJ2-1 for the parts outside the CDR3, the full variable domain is EAGVTQSPTHLIKTRGQQATLRCSPISGHTSVYWYQQALGLGLQFLLWYDEGEERNRGNFPPRFSGRQFPNYSSELNVNALELEDSALYLCASSLALLAGGDNEQFFGPGTRLTVL.

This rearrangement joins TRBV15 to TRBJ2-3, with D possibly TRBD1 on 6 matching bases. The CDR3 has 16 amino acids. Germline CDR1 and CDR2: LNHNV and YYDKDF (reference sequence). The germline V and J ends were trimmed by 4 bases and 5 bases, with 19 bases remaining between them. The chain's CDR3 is CATSNARGQGEDTQYF. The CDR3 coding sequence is TGTGCCACCAGCAATGCCAGGGGCCAGGGAGAAGATACGCAGTATTTT.

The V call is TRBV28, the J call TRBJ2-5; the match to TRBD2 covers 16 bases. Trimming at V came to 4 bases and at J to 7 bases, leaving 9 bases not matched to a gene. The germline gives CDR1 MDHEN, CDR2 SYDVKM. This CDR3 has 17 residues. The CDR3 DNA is TGTGCCAGCAGTTCCGGGGGACTAGCGGGAGGGGCGGGGACCCAGTACTTC. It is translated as CASSSGGLAGGAGTQYF.

Written as DNA, the CDR3 is TGTGCCAGCGCGGACAGAGGCTACAAAGGGAGCTACGAGCAGTACTTC. Protein product: CASADRGYKGSYEQYF. V is TRBV2 and J is TRBJ2-7, with D perhaps matching TRBD1 (6 bases). This CDR3 contains 16 residues. The V gene lost 8 bases and the J gene lost 3 bases, with 23 bases spanning the gap. The germline gives CDR1 SNHLY, CDR2 FYNNEI.

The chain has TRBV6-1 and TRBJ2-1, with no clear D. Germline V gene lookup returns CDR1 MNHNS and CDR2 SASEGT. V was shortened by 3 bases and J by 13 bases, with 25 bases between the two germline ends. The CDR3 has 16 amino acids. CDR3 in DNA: TGTGCCAGCAGTGACGACGTCCAGCTAGTCCCGGATCGTCAGTTCTTC. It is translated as CASSDDVQLVPDRQFF.